One and the same sample provided the 19 T cell receptor beta chains below, sequenced in a study of T cell responses to AZD1222 COVID-19 vaccine. Sequenced by immunoSEQ multiplex PCR; TCRdb stores in-frame clones only, minus some. This repertoire shows approximately 120,000 clones, 90% found once; its top ten account for about 4.1%. Material: peripheral blood, obtained on day 0 of MenACWY control vaccination. Receptors originate from an adult in good health.

V is TRBV5-1 and J is TRBJ2-7, with D perhaps matching TRBD2 (5 bases). V lost 1 base to trimming and J lost 4 bases, with 12 bases between them. Looked up from germline, CDR1 is SGHRS and CDR2 is YFSETQ. The CDR3 has 14 amino acids. For the CDR3, the DNA is TGCGCCAGCAGCTTGAGTCGGGAAGGGTACGAGCAGTACTTC. It is translated as CASSLSREGYEQYF.

The rearrangement links TRBV18 to TRBJ1-6; D gene unclear. Germline V CDR1 and CDR2: KGHSH, LQKENI. V gave up 4 bases and J gave up 0 bases, with 7 bases separating them. CDR3 length equals 15 residues. The CDR3 DNA is TGTGCCAGCTCACGGGGAAGCTCCTATAATTCACCCCTCCACTTT. Translated, it gives CASSRGSSYNSPLHF.

This rearrangement joins TRBV6-6 to TRBJ2-3, with 9 positions matching TRBD1. J was trimmed by 4 bases and V by 2 bases; bases with no gene match: 4. The CDR3 is made up of 15 amino acids. The V gene's germline CDR1 is MNHNY and CDR2 SVGAGI (reference sequence). CDR3 nucleotides: TGTGCCAGCAGTTACGGGGGACAGGGCCCAGATACGCAGTATTTT. As protein: CASSYGGQGPDTQYF.

The J gene is TRBJ2-1, the V gene TRBV18, with 8 nucleotides matching TRBD1. Germline CDR1 is KGHSH and CDR2 is LQKENI. The CDR3 length is 17 residues. The V and J ends lost 0 bases and 4 bases, in that order; junction bases with no gene match: 8. The CDR3 protein is CASSPPIRQGAYNEQFF. The CDR3 DNA sequence: TGTGCCAGCTCACCACCGATCCGCCAGGGGGCGTACAATGAGCAGTTCTTC.

Regarding this clone: The same CDR3 arises from other DNA sequences in this sample as well. This chain links TRBV6-5 with TRBJ1-1; no clear D. The CDR3 has 13 amino acids. Deletions cut 2 bases from V and 1 base from J, with 5 bases between. CDR1 and CDR2 (germline): MNHEY, SVGAGI. The chain's CDR3 is CASSYRGNTEAFF. Written as DNA, the CDR3 is TGTGCCAGCAGTTACCGGGGGAACACTGAAGCTTTCTTT.

The V call is TRBV9, the J call TRBJ1-1; D call uncertain. Trimming cost V 4 bases and J 1 base, with 11 bases left between them. The CDR3 consists of 14 residues. Per the germline V gene, CDR1 is SGDLS and CDR2 is YYNGEE. CDR3 in amino acids: CASSPRAGNTEAFF. In DNA, the CDR3 is TGTGCCAGCAGCCCCCGCGCCGGGAACACTGAAGCTTTCTTT. Full variable domain (rest looked up from reference TRBV9 and TRBJ1-1): DSGVTQTPKHLITATGQRVTLRCSPRSGDLSVYWYQQSLDQGLQFLIQYYNGEERAKGNILERFSAQQFPDLHSELNLSSLELGDSALYFCASSPRAGNTEAFFGQGTRLTVV.

The V call is TRBV7-9, the J call TRBJ1-5; 7 bases line up with TRBD1. Germline loops: CDR1 SEHNR, CDR2 FQNEAQ (reference sequence). The CDR3 sequence is 15 residues long. Germline trimming cut 6 bases from V and 1 base from J; bases unmatched to any gene: 6. The chain's CDR3 is CASSRTGTSNQPQHF. The CDR3 DNA sequence: TGTGCCAGCAGTCGGACAGGCACGAGCAATCAGCCCCAGCATTTT. Filled out from reference TRBV7-9 and TRBJ1-5, the complete variable domain reads DTGVSQNPRHKITKRGQNVTFRCDPISEHNRLYWYRQTLGQGPEFLTYFQNEAQLEKSRLLSDRFSAERPKGSFSTLEIQRTEQGDSAMYLCASSRTGTSNQPQHFGDGTRLSIL.

The chain links TRBV5-1 to TRBJ2-5; D remains unclear. Germline-derived CDR1 and CDR2 are SGHRS and YFSETQ. The V end was cut by 6 bases, the J end by 5 bases, with 14 bases between. The CDR3 extends over 13 amino acids. CDR3 coding DNA: TGCGCCAGCACCGAACATGGGTTTGAGACCCAGTACTTC. Translated: CASTEHGFETQYF.

This chain joins TRBV28 and TRBJ2-2, with 7 nucleotides matching TRBD1. Germline CDR1 is MDHEN and CDR2 is SYDVKM. Trimming at V came to 6 bases and at J to 4 bases, leaving 5 bases not matched to a gene. The CDR3 has 14 amino acids. CDR3 nucleotides: TGTGCCAGCAGGCTCGGGACAGCCACCGGGGAGCTGTTTTTT. It translates to CASRLGTATGELFF.

The CDR3: CSVGQNYGYTF. CDR3 coding DNA: TGCAGCGTGGGACAGAACTATGGCTACACCTTC. The J gene is TRBJ1-2, the V gene TRBV29-1; 7 nucleotides align to TRBD1. Germline values: CDR1 SQVTM, CDR2 ANQGSEA. This CDR3 spans 11 amino acids. With 6 bases clipped from V and 2 bases from J, the junction kept 0 bases outside the gene matches.

This clone was detected a few times. V usage is TRBV6-2 or TRBV6-3 and J usage is TRBJ1-5, with unresolved D. V was pared by 0 bases and J by 2 bases, with 8 bases between. Germline V gene sequence: CDR1 MNHEY, CDR2 SVGEGT. CDR3 length: 15 residues. In nucleotides, the CDR3 is TGTGCCAGCAGTTACTCAGGGCATGGCAATCAGCCCCAGCATTTT. Translating it yields CASSYSGHGNQPQHF.

V is TRBV7-2 and J is TRBJ1-5, with TRBD1 as a possible D gene (6 bases). Trimming pared 2 bases from V and 8 bases from J, leaving 16 bases between. The germline gives CDR1 SGHTA, CDR2 FQGNSA. This CDR3 comprises 15 residues. CDR3 loop: CASSLRWGGSEPQHF. In DNA form, the CDR3 reads TGTGCCAGCAGCTTAAGATGGGGGGGCTCGGAGCCCCAGCATTTT.

This clone was observed a single time. The V call is TRBV18, the J call TRBJ1-5; D remains unclear. Trimming left V 3 bases short and J 6 bases short, with 12 bases between. CDR3 length: 14 amino acids. Germline V gene sequence: CDR1 KGHSH, CDR2 LQKENI. The CDR3 DNA reads TGTGCCAGCTCACCGGTAGGGAGTTTTCAGCCCCAGCATTTT. Its translation is CASSPVGSFQPQHF.

The rearrangement links TRBV7-9 to TRBJ2-5; the D gene is possibly TRBD2 (5 bases). The CDR3 extends over 14 amino acids. Trimming removed 5 bases from V and 2 bases from J, with 12 bases in between. Germline lookup yields CDR1 SEHNR and CDR2 FQNEAQ (reference sequence). CDR3 residues: CASSVLALQETQYF. Written as DNA, the CDR3 is TGTGCCAGCAGCGTTCTAGCATTACAAGAGACCCAGTACTTC.

There are a few counts of this clone. This chain connects TRBV10-3 to TRBJ1-1; no definite D call. Per the germline V gene, CDR1 is ENHRY and CDR2 is SYGVKD. Trimming took 6 bases from V and 1 from J, leaving 15 bases between them. This CDR3 spans 15 amino acids. CDR3 nucleotide sequence: TGTGCCATCAGGAGGACGGTGCAATCGAACACTGAAGCTTTCTTT. The encoded protein is CAIRRTVQSNTEAFF.

This chain uses TRBV20-1 with TRBJ1-2; D perhaps matches TRBD1 (5 bases). Looked up from germline, CDR1 is DFQATT and CDR2 is SNEGSKA (reference sequence). V lost 3 bases to trimming and J lost 6 bases, with 14 bases between them. The CDR3 runs to 13 residues. Here the CDR3 DNA reads TGCAGTGCTAGTAGGGCAGGGATGGATGGCTACACCTTC. Amino acid sequence: CSASRAGMDGYTF.

The chain joins TRBV14 to TRBJ1-5, with a possible D match to TRBD1 (5 bases). Trimming cost V 2 bases and J 2 bases, with 10 bases left between them. The CDR3 is 15 amino acids. Per germline, CDR1 SGHDN and CDR2 FVKESK. Here the CDR3 reads CASSQRWGCNQPQHF. DNA for the CDR3: TGTGCCAGCAGCCAAAGATGGGGGTGCAATCAGCCCCAGCATTTT.

This chain links TRBV7-2 with TRBJ1-6, with no clear D. This CDR3 is built from 15 residues. With 5 bases removed from V and 1 base from J, the gap between germline ends came to 9 bases. The germline gives CDR1 SGHTA, CDR2 FQGNSA. The CDR3 is CASSPSISYNSPLHF. The CDR3 nucleotides are TGTGCCAGCAGCCCTTCCATTTCCTATAATTCACCCCTCCACTTT.

This rearrangement joins TRBV28 to TRBJ1-4; weak D call: TRBD1 (5 bases). The V gene lost 4 bases and the J gene lost 0 bases, with 12 bases spanning the gap. The CDR3 loop spans 16 amino acids. In germline, CDR1 is MDHEN, CDR2 SYDVKM. In nucleotides, the CDR3 is TGTGCCAGCAGTTCCCAGGGTTCTGCAACTAATGAAAAACTGTTTTTT. It yields the protein CASSSQGSATNEKLFF.